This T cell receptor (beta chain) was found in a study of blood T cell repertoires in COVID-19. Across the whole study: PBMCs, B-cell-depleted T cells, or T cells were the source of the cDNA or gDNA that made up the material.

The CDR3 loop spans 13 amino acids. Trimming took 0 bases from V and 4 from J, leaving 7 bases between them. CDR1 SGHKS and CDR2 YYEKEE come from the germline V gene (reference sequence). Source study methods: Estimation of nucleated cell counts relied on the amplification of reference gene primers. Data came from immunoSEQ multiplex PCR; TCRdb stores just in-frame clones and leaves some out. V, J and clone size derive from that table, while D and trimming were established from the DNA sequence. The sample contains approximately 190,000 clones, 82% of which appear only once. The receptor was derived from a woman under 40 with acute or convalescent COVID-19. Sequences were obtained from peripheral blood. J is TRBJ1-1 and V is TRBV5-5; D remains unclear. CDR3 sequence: CASSLVGSTEAFF. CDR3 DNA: TGTGCCAGCAGCTTGGTTGGGAGCACTGAAGCTTTCTTT.